This TCR beta chain was captured by sequencing in a study of radiation and T cells in renal cell carcinoma (dated by TCRdb to about 2020). As for the study more broadly: In total, some 50 samples underwent TCR beta sequencing: around 26 tumors plus 27 peripheral blood samples. In the 53 samples combined, around 3.9 million unique CDR3 nucleotide sequences were found, encoding roughly 2.5 million unique CDR3 amino acid sequences.

TCR beta libraries were generated from genomic DNA with the immunoSEQ kit, following the manufacturer's recommendations. To prepare libraries, a first multiplex PCR with proprietary primers was run, followed by a second PCR that added unique barcodes, and a bead cleanup was done after each round. A positive control reaction and a negative control reaction, both provided in the kit, were run with every batch of samples. The final libraries were assessed on an Agilent 4200 TapeStation D1000 ScreenTape, pooled by volume, and quantified by qPCR. Sequencing was performed on an Illumina NextSeq500 using a MidOutput 150-cycle cartridge, with 156 Read1 cycles, 15 Index1 cycles, and the kit custom primers. The pooled library was loaded at 0.75 to 1 pM, with a roughly 18% PhiX control spiked in. In the paper's pipeline: The vendor-processed data were analyzed in R, and a clonotype was defined as all T cells that share the same CDR3 nucleotide sequence. In the clone abundance analyses, frequencies in each sample were normalized to that sample's 10,000 most abundant clones. Public T cell clones, which averaged fewer than five per sample, were excluded before analysis. Dominant motif analysis used ImmunoMap with the PAM10 matrix, gap penalty 30 and homology threshold 0.3; motifs with cumulative frequency at least 0.01 counted as dominant. As stored in TCRdb, this immuneACCESS dataset retains in-frame rearrangements with V and J assigned. A fraction of the clones does not appear; measured against another copy, unresolved V genes explain less than half of the discrepancy, and the remainder lacks a known reason. Clonal size and the V and J genes are those of that table, whereas D and trimming came from the DNA. The sample table shows 23,000 or so clones, and 58% are seen once. In total, the top ten clones hold around a fifth of the sample.

The sample's time point, from its label and the paper: tumor resected at nephrectomy. The treatment or condition label, read with the paper, signifies: treatment-naive control, cytoreductive nephrectomy. Control tumors came from treatment-naive renal cell carcinoma patients who underwent cytoreductive nephrectomy without prior radiation. Renal cell carcinoma with clear cell pathology was present in all patients. Control tumors used for TCR sequencing were obtained from several females and roughly twelve males (median age 57 years, range 40 to 82) and were resected from the early 2010s to the mid-2010s. Tumors were dissociated mechanically, digested with collagenase/hyaluronidase at 37 degrees C, processed in gentleMACS C tubes, and stored in liquid nitrogen. The QIAamp DNA Blood Mini Kit (Qiagen) was used to prepare genomic DNA for TCR sequencing. Only samples passing all quality control checks were included in the analyses.

The research as a whole found: Because only small tumor regions of roughly 0.93 g were available, the study did not capture intratumoral heterogeneity. A greater number of dominant CDR3 motifs was detected in irradiated tumors than in control tumors, and a larger share of the repertoire was occupied by these motifs in irradiated tumors than in control tumors. Because the trial had a single-armed design, the trial could not examine how radiation dose or scheduling affected the TCR repertoire. Higher TCR clonality was observed in irradiated tumors than in controls, with an average of roughly 54% of the repertoire accounted for by the top 100 clonotypes, compared with 43% in nephrectomy-only tumors.

About this clone itself: Its cognate antigen has yet to be identified. Base-call qualities are not available, and no considerably larger clone is one nucleotide away.

This receptor was identified in a middle-aged man with renal cell carcinoma. Sequencing was performed on tumor tissue, taken from a patient whose treatment was nephrectomy without radiotherapy.

The base sequence is TGTGCCAGCAGCAGGGAGGGGGCGACCACCGGGGAGCTGTTTTTT. Its translation reads: CASSREGATTGELFF. The chain couples TRBV5-6 to TRBJ2-2, with a tentative D call of TRBD1 or TRBD2, each matching 7 bases. From its cysteine to its phenylalanine, the CDR3 spans 15 amino acids. The DNA shown is the 45-base CDR3, in frame from base 1. Deletion took 4 bases off V and 4 bases off J, with a span of 14 bases between the germline ends. The germline V gene supplies CDR1 SGHDT and CDR2 YYEEEE.